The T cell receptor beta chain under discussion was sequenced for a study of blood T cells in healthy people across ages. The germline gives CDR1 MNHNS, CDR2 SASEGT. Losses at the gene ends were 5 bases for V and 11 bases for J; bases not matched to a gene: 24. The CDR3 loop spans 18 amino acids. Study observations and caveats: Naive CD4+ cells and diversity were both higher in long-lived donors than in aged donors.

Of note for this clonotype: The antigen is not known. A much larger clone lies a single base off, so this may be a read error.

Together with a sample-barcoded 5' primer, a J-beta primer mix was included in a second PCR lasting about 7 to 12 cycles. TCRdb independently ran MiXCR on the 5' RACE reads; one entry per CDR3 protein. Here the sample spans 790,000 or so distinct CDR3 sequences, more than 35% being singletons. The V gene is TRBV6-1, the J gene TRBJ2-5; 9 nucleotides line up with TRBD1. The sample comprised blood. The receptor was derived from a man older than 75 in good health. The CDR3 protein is CASSRTGVLARDKNEQYF. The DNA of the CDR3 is TGTGCCAGCAGTAGGACAGGGGTGTTGGCGAGGGATAAAAATGAGCAGTACTTC.